Each of the 9 T cell receptor beta chains below was sequenced from the same sample in a study of cytomegalovirus exposure and HLA in healthy donors. Only in-frame clones appear in the TCRdb table, and some are missing; sequencing was by immunoSEQ multiplex PCR. The sample lists 150,000 to 200,000 clones; 85% to 90% were seen once. Input material: PBMCs. The receptors here all came from a man between 18 and 35 years old in good health and CMV-seropositive.

The CDR3: CASSPGPVWDEQYF. CDR3 sequence (DNA): TGTGCCAGCAGCCCAGGGCCAGTTTGGGACGAGCAGTACTTC. The V and J genes are TRBV7-6 and TRBJ2-7, with D perhaps matching TRBD1 (5 bases). The CDR3 is 14 amino acids. V was trimmed by 5 bases and J by 5 bases, leaving 16 bases between them. Germline assignment: CDR1 SGHVS and CDR2 FNYEAQ.

The table lists this clone with a count of one. The chain combines TRBV27 with TRBJ1-3, with D unresolved. CDR1 and CDR2 from the germline V gene are MNHEY and SMNVEV (reference sequence). The CDR3 has 13 residues. V gave up 4 bases and J gave up 2 bases, with 6 bases separating them. The CDR3 region is CASSSGTGNTIYF. The CDR3, as DNA: TGTGCCAGCAGTTCCGGGACTGGAAACACCATATATTTT.

The chain links TRBV15 to TRBJ2-7; D possibly corresponds to TRBD2 (6 bases). Germline V gives CDR1 LNHNV, CDR2 YYDKDF (reference sequence). This CDR3 has 14 amino acids. The V gene lost 2 bases and the J gene lost 3 bases, with 11 bases spanning the gap. CDR3 sequence reads: CATSRRERDYEQYF. DNA of the CDR3: TGTGCCACCAGCAGACGGGAGAGGGACTACGAGCAGTACTTC.

The chain recombines TRBV10-2 with TRBJ2-7, with 9 bases identical to TRBD1. The germline gives CDR1 WSHSY, CDR2 SAAADI. Trimming removed 4 bases from V and 2 bases from J; junction bases left unmatched: 3. CDR3 length equals 14 residues. The CDR3 loop reads CASSGGTGPYEQYF. The CDR3 nucleotides read TGCGCCAGCAGTGGAGGGACAGGGCCCTACGAGCAGTACTTC.

J is TRBJ2-4 and V is TRBV5-1; 7 nucleotides align to TRBD1. After removal of 4 bases from V and 0 bases from J, the junction contained 7 bases not matched to a gene. Germline values: CDR1 SGHRS, CDR2 YFSETQ. This CDR3 is built from 16 residues. The CDR3 region is CASSRGTDLAKNIQYF. The CDR3 DNA reads as TGCGCCAGCAGCAGAGGGACAGACCTAGCCAAAAACATTCAGTACTTC. Using reference TRBV5-1 and TRBJ2-4 for the parts outside the CDR3, the full variable domain is KAGVTQTPRYLIKTRGQQVTLSCSPISGHRSVSWYQQTPGQGLQFLFEYFSETQRNKGNFPGRFSGRQFSNSRSEMNVSTLELGDSALYLCASSRGTDLAKNIQYFGAGTRLSVL.

The chain couples TRBV6-1 to TRBJ1-3, with unresolved D. The CDR3 runs 17 residues. Germline values: CDR1 MNHNS, CDR2 SASEGT. V was shortened by 1 base and J by 0 bases, with 13 bases between the two germline ends. The CDR3 loop is CASSEVHGHYSGNTIYF. In DNA form, the CDR3 reads TGTGCCAGCAGTGAAGTCCACGGTCATTACTCTGGAAACACCATATATTTT.

The J gene is TRBJ2-5, the V gene TRBV27, with 13 bases that match TRBD2. This CDR3 has 16 residues. Germline loops: CDR1 MNHEY, CDR2 SMNVEV (reference sequence). V was pared by 6 bases and J by 5 bases, with 9 bases of the junction left unmatched. Here the CDR3 reads CASSPTSGRARETQYF. The CDR3 DNA follows: TGTGCCAGCAGCCCAACTAGCGGGAGGGCCAGGGAGACCCAGTACTTC.

The chain joins TRBV7-9 to TRBJ1-4; D is unclear. The CDR3 contains 15 residues. Germline values: CDR1 SEHNR, CDR2 FQNEAQ (reference sequence). V lost 5 bases and J lost 7, with 17 bases in between. The chain's CDR3 is CASSPPVGSSEKLFF. The CDR3 nucleotides read TGTGCCAGCAGCCCTCCGGTGGGGAGCTCTGAAAAACTGTTTTTT.

This chain connects TRBV4-2 to TRBJ2-3; a weak D match, TRBD2 (5 bases). The ends were cut back, 2 bases at V and 5 bases at J, with 11 bases in the middle. CDR1 and CDR2 from the germline V gene are LGHNA and YNFKEQ. The CDR3 spans 14 residues. CDR3 region: CASSQPWGEDTQYF. In DNA, the CDR3 is TGTGCCAGCAGCCAACCTTGGGGAGAAGATACGCAGTATTTT.